The T cell receptor (beta chain) under discussion was sequenced for a study of cytomegalovirus exposure and HLA in healthy donors. Germline V gene data show CDR1 as KGHSH and CDR2 as LQKENI. Trimming took 3 bases from V and 7 from J, leaving 24 bases between them. This CDR3 comprises 17 residues. Produced via immunoSEQ multiplex PCR; TCRdb's table is partial and in-frame only. The sample lists 150,000 to 200,000 clones; about 89% were seen once. The sample was PBMCs. The receptor was derived from a man aged 25-45 years in good health and CMV-seropositive. The chain links TRBV18 to TRBJ1-2; tentative D call: TRBD1 (6 bases). CDR3 in DNA: TGTGCCAGCTCACCCTCCGCAACAATCACAGGGCCGGGTGGCTACACCTTC. The encoded protein is CASSPSATITGPGGYTF.